What follows are 25 T cell receptor beta chains derived from one specimen sequenced in a study of blood T cell repertoires in COVID-19. TCRdb's table, derived via immunoSEQ multiplex PCR, lists solely in-frame clones and lacks some. The sample consists of fewer than 350,000 clones, around 87% of them appearing once. Sequencing was carried out using peripheral blood. The receptors come from a woman between 45 and 60 years old who had recovered from COVID-19.

The J gene is TRBJ2-7, the V gene TRBV2; D is possibly TRBD2 (5 bases). Germline loops: CDR1 SNHLY, CDR2 FYNNEI. The CDR3 has 14 amino acids. V lost 6 bases to trimming and J lost 7 bases, with 19 bases between them. The CDR3 DNA follows: TGTGCCAGCAGGCTAGCAGGTACAGCCCGGGAGCAGTACTTC. It translates to CASRLAGTAREQYF.

This sequence joins TRBV4-2 and TRBJ1-2, with 8 bases fitting TRBD1. This CDR3 is built from 15 residues. V gave up 3 bases and J gave up 5 bases; unmatched junction bases: 8. The germline CDR1 and CDR2 sequences are LGHNA and YNFKEQ. CDR3 sequence (DNA): TGTGCCAGCAGCCAGAACAGGGGGGAAGGTTATGGCTACACCTTC. Translating gives CASSQNRGEGYGYTF.

The V and J genes are TRBV19 and TRBJ1-6; D may be TRBD1 (5 bases). This CDR3 is 16 amino acids long. Germline V gives CDR1 LNHDA, CDR2 SQIVND (reference sequence). Trimming cost V 3 bases and J 10 bases, with 19 bases left between them. For the CDR3, the DNA is TGTGCCAGTAGTATGCCCCCCGGCAGGGAGGCGTCACCCCTCCACTTT. As protein: CASSMPPGREASPLHF.

This chain connects TRBV5-4 to TRBJ1-1, with 7 bases aligning to TRBD1. This CDR3 region has 16 residues. J lost 1 base, V lost 2 bases, and 8 bases had no gene match. In germline, CDR1 is SGHNT, CDR2 YYREEE (reference sequence). The CDR3 DNA reads as TGTGCCAGCAGCTTTGAGGGGGCAAGGGGGAACACTGAAGCTTTCTTT. Translation gives CASSFEGARGNTEAFF.

Remarks on this clone: The junction departs from the called germline gene at one end, perhaps through a read error. V gene TRBV28 combines with J gene TRBJ2-1; possible D gene TRBD1, 6 bases. Per the germline V gene, CDR1 is MDHEN and CDR2 is SYDVKM. The CDR3 runs 11 residues. CDR3: CASSYRDERFF. DNA for the CDR3: TGTGCCAGCAGTTACAGGGATGAGCGGTTCTTC.

The chain carries TRBV30 and TRBJ2-5; 11 bases match TRBD2. The CDR3 spans 17 residues. Germline V gives CDR1 GTSNPN, CDR2 SVGIG (reference sequence). After removal of 1 base from V and 5 bases from J, the junction contained 12 bases not matched to a gene. CDR3 amino acids: CAWSARLAGTFGETQYF. CDR3 sequence (DNA): TGTGCCTGGAGTGCCCGACTAGCGGGGACCTTTGGGGAGACCCAGTACTTC.

This clone showed up many times. In DNA, the CDR3 is TGTGCCAGCAGCCCAGGACAGGGGGGCTACACCTTC. Its translation: CASSPGQGGYTF. The J gene is TRBJ1-2, the V gene TRBV7-2, with 9 bases lining up with TRBD1. The V segment lost 5 bases and the J segment 8 bases; nucleotides outside the gene matches: 3. The V gene's germline CDR1 is SGHTA and CDR2 FQGNSA. The CDR3 is made up of 12 amino acids.

Concerning this clone: Different DNA sequences within this sample yield the same CDR3. This chain uses TRBV6-5 with TRBJ2-2; 7 nucleotides line up with TRBD1. This CDR3 comprises 14 residues. Germline CDR1 is MNHEY and CDR2 is SVGAGI. Germline trimming cut 3 bases from V and 4 bases from J; bases unmatched to any gene: 2. CDR3 nucleotides: TGTGCCAGCAGTTATTCAGGGGGCACCGGGGAGCTGTTTTTT. It encodes CASSYSGGTGELFF.

The gene calls are TRBV7-2 and TRBJ1-2; D call uncertain. The CDR3 has 12 residues. V was cut by 1 base and J by 6 bases, with 6 bases left in between. Germline CDR1 and CDR2: SGHTA and FQGNSA. CDR3 in DNA: TGTGCCAGCAGCTTAGATAGAAATGGCTACACCTTC. As protein: CASSLDRNGYTF.

The V call is TRBV28, the J call TRBJ2-7; TRBD2 might be the D (5 bases). CDR1 MDHEN and CDR2 SYDVKM come from the germline V gene. V shed 8 bases and J shed 4 bases, with 15 bases lying between them. This CDR3 has 13 amino acids. The DNA of the CDR3 is TGTGCCAGCGAGGGTGGAGCCATTTACGAGCAGTACTTC. Its protein is CASEGGAIYEQYF.

This clone occurred a few times. The chain combines TRBV11-2 with TRBJ1-6; D unresolved. CDR1 is SGHAT, CDR2 FQNNGV, per germline. The CDR3 is made up of 15 amino acids. Trimming shortened V by 2 bases and J by 10 bases, and 15 bases separated the two germline ends. The CDR3 DNA is TGTGCCAGCAGCTTATACCCCGACGGGGAATCACCCCTCCACTTT. It yields the protein CASSLYPDGESPLHF.

This clone was recorded a few times. This chain links TRBV7-9 with TRBJ1-4, with D hard to call. Trimming shortened V by 0 bases and J by 6 bases, and 14 bases separated the two germline ends. In germline, CDR1 is SEHNR, CDR2 FQNEAQ (reference sequence). The CDR3 is made up of 16 amino acids. DNA of the CDR3: TGTGCCAGCAGCTTAGCCCTCGGTAGGGAGGATGAAAAACTGTTTTTT. Its protein product is CASSLALGREDEKLFF.

This chain connects TRBV3-1 (or the pseudogene TRBV3-2) to TRBJ1-2; 8 bases are a match to TRBD1. The J segment lost 2 bases and the V segment lost 4 bases, leaving 6 bases of the junction unmatched. The CDR3 has 15 amino acids. Germline V gene data show CDR1 as LGHDT and CDR2 as YNNKEL (reference sequence). CDR3 sequence (DNA): TGTGCCAGCAGCCCCCCCAACAGGGGGAACTATGGCTACACCTTC. The encoded protein is CASSPPNRGNYGYTF.

The gene calls are TRBV19 and TRBJ2-2; no reliable D call. The length of the CDR3 is 15 residues. Trimming left V 2 bases short and J 4 bases short, with 11 bases between. Germline V lookup: CDR1 LNHDA, CDR2 SQIVND (reference sequence). CDR3 loop: CASSIIARVTGELFF. DNA of the CDR3: TGTGCCAGTAGTATAATTGCCCGGGTCACCGGGGAGCTGTTTTTT. The whole variable domain, filled in from reference TRBV19 and TRBJ2-2, reads DGGITQSPKYLFRKEGQNVTLSCEQNLNHDAMYWYRQDPGQGLRLIYYSQIVNDFQKGDIAEGYSVSREKKESFPLTVTSAQKNPTAFYLCASSIIARVTGELFFGEGSRLTVL.

This chain uses TRBV28 with TRBJ2-1; tentative D call: TRBD1 (5 bases). The CDR3 has 13 amino acids. Deletions cut 2 bases from V and 7 bases from J, with 9 bases between. Germline loops: CDR1 MDHEN, CDR2 SYDVKM. In DNA form, the CDR3 reads TGTGCCAGCAGTTTAAGCAGGGCGAATGAGCAGTTCTTC. This translates into CASSLSRANEQFF.

The chain couples TRBV6-5 to TRBJ1-3, with 10 bases that match TRBD1. The V and J ends lost 6 bases and 8 bases, in that order; junction bases with no gene match: 4. This CDR3 has 13 residues. In germline, CDR1 is MNHEY, CDR2 SVGAGI. CDR3 sequence: CASRRTGGHTIYF. CDR3 in DNA: TGTGCCAGCAGACGGACAGGGGGGCACACCATATATTTT.

The chain has TRBV30 and TRBJ1-1; 7 bases match TRBD1. CDR1 is GTSNPN, CDR2 SVGIG, per germline (reference sequence). The J segment lost 0 bases and the V segment lost 4 bases, leaving 11 bases of the junction unmatched. This CDR3 has 16 amino acids. The CDR3 protein is CAWMYFSQGMNTEAFF. CDR3 in DNA: TGTGCCTGGATGTATTTCTCACAGGGGATGAACACTGAAGCTTTCTTT.

The chain combines TRBV5-6 with TRBJ2-3, with D hard to call. This CDR3 is 14 amino acids long. Trimming shortened V by 3 bases and J by 2 bases, and 10 bases separated the two germline ends. Per the germline V gene, CDR1 is SGHDT and CDR2 is YYEEEE. CDR3 region: CASSSTAYTDTQYF. The DNA for the CDR3 is TGTGCCAGCAGCTCCACAGCCTACACAGATACGCAGTATTTT.

The CDR3 is CASSPGTSGFHEQYF. The CDR3 DNA reads TGCGCCAGCAGCCCAGGGACTAGCGGGTTTCACGAGCAGTACTTC. This chain links TRBV5-1 with TRBJ2-7; 12 bases match TRBD2. Germline assignment: CDR1 SGHRS and CDR2 YFSETQ. There are 15 residues in the CDR3. The V segment lost 4 bases and the J segment 5 bases; nucleotides outside the gene matches: 7.

The chain carries TRBV28 and TRBJ1-5; tentatively, D is TRBD1 (5 bases). Trimming removed 6 bases at V and 2 bases at J, with 14 bases between. Germline V CDR1 and CDR2: MDHEN, SYDVKM. The CDR3 extends over 15 amino acids. The CDR3 loop is CASRATGDGNQPQHF. The CDR3, as DNA: TGTGCCAGCAGAGCTACAGGCGATGGCAATCAGCCCCAGCATTTT.

This clone was seen more than once but under ten times. This rearrangement joins TRBV4-1 to TRBJ1-2; D is perhaps TRBD1 (5 bases). The CDR3 is made up of 14 amino acids. Trimming pared 0 bases from V and 8 bases from J, leaving 13 bases between. Germline CDR1 is MGHRA and CDR2 is YSYEKL. Written as DNA, the CDR3 is TGCGCCAGCAGCCAAGATCAGGGCCTCGGAGGCTACACCTTC. Protein sequence: CASSQDQGLGGYTF.

The V call is TRBV27, the J call TRBJ1-5; possible D gene TRBD1, 6 bases. This CDR3 comprises 14 residues. V lost 4 bases to trimming and J lost 5 bases, with 12 bases between them. Germline loops: CDR1 MNHEY, CDR2 SMNVEV (reference sequence). The CDR3 region is CASSSQGVDQPQHF. In DNA, the CDR3 is TGTGCCAGCAGTTCACAGGGAGTGGATCAGCCCCAGCATTTT.

V is TRBV18 and J is TRBJ2-6; no clear D. This CDR3 is built from 14 residues. V lost 4 bases and J 0 bases, leaving 4 bases between the germline ends. CDR1 and CDR2 (germline): KGHSH, LQKENI. The CDR3 nucleotides are TGTGCCAGCTCACTAGACTCTGGGGCCAACGTCCTGACTTTC. This sequence encodes CASSLDSGANVLTF. The variable domain in full, with the rest retrieved from reference TRBV18 and TRBJ2-6, is NAGVMQNPRHLVRRRGQEARLRCSPMKGHSHVYWYRQLPEEGLKFMVYLQKENIIDESGMPKERFSAEFPKEGPSILRIQQVVRGDSAAYFCASSLDSGANVLTFGAGSRLTVL.

Only a few counts were recorded for this clone. This chain uses TRBV5-1 with TRBJ1-1; D uncertain. Deletions cut 1 base from V and 4 bases from J, with 14 bases between. This CDR3 spans 15 amino acids. Per the germline V gene, CDR1 is SGHRS and CDR2 is YFSETQ. CDR3 protein: CASSLSGGWSTEAFF. CDR3 in DNA: TGCGCCAGCAGCTTGTCGGGAGGGTGGAGCACTGAAGCTTTCTTT.

CDR3 DNA sequence: TGTGCCAGCAGTTACTCGGGACAGATGAACACTGAAGCTTTCTTT. Encoded protein: CASSYSGQMNTEAFF. The chain is built from TRBV6-5 and TRBJ1-1; TRBD1 agrees at 7 bases. Germline V gene sequence: CDR1 MNHEY, CDR2 SVGAGI. The CDR3 has 15 amino acids. The V gene end was trimmed by 0 bases and the J gene end by 0 bases; junction bases not matched to a gene: 1.